A single sample is the source of the 9 T cell receptor beta chains below, sequenced in a study of CD8+ T cells in alopecia areata. Stated treatment: oral pan-JAK inhibitor, 5-10 mg twice daily. Extraction and reverse transcription of RNA yielded cDNA as the sequencing template. The data were produced by immunoSEQ multiplex PCR, yet TCRdb's version contains in-frame clones alone and is incomplete. This sample has roughly 99,000 clones, with 84% found just once. Here the sequenced sample was CD8+ T cells sorted from blood, taken at week 24, from a patient treated with tofacitinib. Source of these receptors: a human donor with alopecia areata.

This chain links TRBV2 with TRBJ2-3; 14 bases match TRBD2. The V gene end was trimmed by 6 bases and the J gene end by 5 bases; junction bases not matched to a gene: 7. In germline, CDR1 is SNHLY, CDR2 FYNNEI. The CDR3 spans 16 residues. This CDR3 is CASRPGLAGEEDTQYF. For the CDR3, the DNA is TGTGCCAGCAGGCCGGGACTAGCGGGGGAAGAAGATACGCAGTATTTT.

The chain recombines TRBV7-4 with TRBJ1-5; the match to TRBD1 covers 10 bases. From germline, CDR1 is SGHVT and CDR2 SQSDAQ. This CDR3 is 14 amino acids long. With V trimmed by 5 bases and J by 5 bases, 3 bases remained unmatched. In nucleotides, the CDR3 is TGTGCCAGCAGCATGGGACAGGGGTATCAGCCCCAGCATTTT. Protein sequence: CASSMGQGYQPQHF.

The table lists this clone with a few counts. For the CDR3, the DNA is TGCAGCGTTGAGCACAGGGGATCTAACACCGGGGAGCTGTTTTTT. Translating it yields CSVEHRGSNTGELFF. V gene TRBV29-1 combines with J gene TRBJ2-2, with 7 positions matching TRBD1. The CDR3 covers 15 residues. Trimming cost V 3 bases and J 2 bases; bases outside gene matches: 6. Germline loops: CDR1 SQVTM, CDR2 ANQGSEA.

The rearrangement links TRBV6-1 to TRBJ1-2, with 11 positions matching TRBD1. CDR1 and CDR2 (germline): MNHNS, SASEGT. The CDR3 contains 16 residues. V gave up 1 base and J gave up 2 bases; unmatched junction bases: 3. The DNA of the CDR3 is TGTGCCAGCAGTGAAGGAGGGACAGGGGGGAACTATGGCTACACCTTC. Protein: CASSEGGTGGNYGYTF.

This clone came up once. The chain carries TRBV7-2 and TRBJ2-7; D call uncertain. V was pared by 5 bases and J by 7 bases, with 15 bases between. The CDR3 sequence is 13 residues long. Germline loops: CDR1 SGHTA, CDR2 FQGNSA. The CDR3 reads CASSPDTRWEQYF. As DNA, the CDR3 is TGTGCCAGCAGCCCAGACACCCGCTGGGAGCAGTACTTC.

The rearrangement uses TRBV19 and TRBJ2-7; D possibly corresponds to TRBD1 (5 bases). Per the germline V gene, CDR1 is LNHDA and CDR2 is SQIVND (reference sequence). V dropped 3 bases and J dropped 3 bases, with 9 bases sitting between them. This CDR3 comprises 13 residues. In nucleotides, the CDR3 is TGTGCCAGTAGTATTCAGGGCTACTACGAGCAGTACTTC. Amino acid sequence: CASSIQGYYEQYF.

The rearrangement uses TRBV5-6 and TRBJ2-2, with 12 nucleotides matching TRBD1. The germline V gene encodes CDR1 SGHDT and CDR2 YYEEEE. J was trimmed by 5 bases and V by 4 bases; bases with no gene match: 6. The CDR3 loop spans 16 amino acids. The CDR3 sequence: CASSQGTGGGTGELFF. CDR3 nucleotide sequence: TGTGCCAGCAGCCAGGGGACAGGGGGCGGTACCGGGGAGCTGTTTTTT.

This clone turned up a few times. V is TRBV7-9 and J is TRBJ2-7, with D perhaps TRBD1 or TRBD2 (5 bases each). The CDR3 totals 14 residues. Germline lookup yields CDR1 SEHNR and CDR2 FQNEAQ (reference sequence). The ends were cut back, 6 bases at V and 0 bases at J, with 12 bases in the middle. The DNA of the CDR3 is TGTGCCAGCAGTCACCCGGGACCCTCCTACGAGCAGTACTTC. Translation: CASSHPGPSYEQYF.

The chain has TRBV27 and TRBJ2-2; the D is unclear. CDR1 and CDR2 from the germline V gene are MNHEY and SMNVEV (reference sequence). This CDR3 is built from 12 residues. The V end was cut by 8 bases, the J end by 7 bases, with 11 bases between. The CDR3 spells CASLGTGGELFF. The CDR3 nucleotides read TGTGCCAGCCTAGGAACGGGCGGGGAGCTGTTTTTT.